This is a list of T cell receptor beta chains from one sample in a study of OX40 agonist ivuxolimab in advanced cancers. Only in-frame clones appear in the TCRdb table, and some are missing; sequencing was by immunoSEQ multiplex PCR. The sample lists roughly 26,000 clones, more than 80% occurring once. The sample consisted of CD4+ or CD8+ T cells sorted from blood, taken in a trial of the OX40 agonist ivuxolimab. The source of these receptors is an adult with an advanced solid tumor such as melanoma, head and neck, liver or kidney cancer. Both conserved end residues are part of each CDR3. The order of the fields is V gene, D gene, clone size, J gene, CDR3 DNA, CDR3 protein. The D gene is left open where the match is weak. Clone size is stated in some rows and not others, as once, few, many or a class when expanded.

TRBV6-6,NA,NA,TRBJ2-3,TGTGCCAGCAGTTTAACGTGGGGGGAGGATACGCAGTATTTT,CASSLTWGEDTQYF
TRBV7-2,NA,NA,TRBJ1-1,TGTGCCAGCAGCGAGCAGACGAACACTGAAGCTTTCTTT,CASSEQTNTEAFF
TRBV4-3,TRBD2,NA,TRBJ2-1,TGCGCCAGCAGCCGCGGTTTCCGTGGGAGTAGAGCGGGAAGAGACAATGAGCAGTTCTTC,CASSRGFRGSRAGRDNEQFF
TRBV6-5,TRBD1,few,TRBJ1-1,TGTGCCAGCAGTCGACAAAACAGGGGCACTGAAGCTTTCTTT,CASSRQNRGTEAFF
TRBV6-1,NA,NA,TRBJ2-4,TGTGCCAGCAGTGAACACGGCGGGTTGTCCAAAAACATTCAGTACTTC,CASSEHGGLSKNIQYF
TRBV11-1,TRBD2,NA,TRBJ2-3,TGTGCCAGCAGCTTAGCCAGAGTAGCGGGGGGAGCAACAGATACGCAGTATTTT,CASSLARVAGGATDTQYF
TRBV6-5,TRBD1,NA,TRBJ2-7,TGTGCCAGCAGCCGACAGGGGAGCTCCTACGAGCAGTACTTC,CASSRQGSSYEQYF
TRBV28,NA,NA,TRBJ2-3,TGTGCCAGCAGCCCGGCCGGACGCTCGGATACGCAGTATTTT,CASSPAGRSDTQYF
TRBV4-3,TRBD2,few,TRBJ2-7,TGCGCCAGCAGCCAAGACCGGCTAGCGGGGCCTCCCTACGAGCAGTACTTC,CASSQDRLAGPPYEQYF
TRBV19,NA,NA,TRBJ2-3,TGTGCCAGTAGCGGGGCCCCCTCCACAGATACGCAGTATTTT,CASSGAPSTDTQYF
TRBV6-5,NA,few,TRBJ2-7,TGTGCCAGCACGAACCGGGTCGAGCAGTACTTC,CASTNRVEQYF
TRBV7-8,TRBD1,NA,TRBJ1-5,TGTGCCAGCAGCTTAGCAGGACAGGGAATAAGCAATCAGCCCCAGCATTTT,CASSLAGQGISNQPQHF
TRBV25-1,TRBD2,NA,TRBJ2-7,TGTGTCAGCAGTAGGGCGGGGGGATCCTACGAGCAGTACTTC,CVSSRAGGSYEQYF
TRBV11-2,TRBD1,NA,TRBJ2-5,TGTGCCAGCAGCCCTAGACAGGGGCCGGGGGCGAGAGAGACCCAGTACTTC,CASSPRQGPGARETQYF
TRBV7-9,NA,once,TRBJ2-3,TGTGCCAGCAGCTTAGTGGAGGGCCCCACAGATACGCAGTATTTT,CASSLVEGPTDTQYF
TRBV7-9,NA,NA,TRBJ1-6,TGTGCCAGCAGCCCCGATACCTATAATTCACCCCTCCACTTT,CASSPDTYNSPLHF
TRBV11-2,NA,NA,TRBJ2-7,TGTGCCAGCAGCTTCCTGGACGGGAACTACGAGCAGTACTTC,CASSFLDGNYEQYF
TRBV7-2,NA,NA,TRBJ1-1,TGTGCCAGCAGGAATTCCAGGGGAGGGGCTGAAGCTTTCTTT,CASRNSRGGAEAFF
TRBV6-5,TRBD1,once,TRBJ1-2,TGTGCCAGCACCCTAAGTGCAGGGGGCTCCTATGGCTACACCTTC,CASTLSAGGSYGYTF
TRBV7-3,TRBD1,NA,TRBJ1-3,TGTGCCAGCAGCTTATCGATGGACAGGGATTCGGTAATTTCGGGAAACACCATATATTTT,CASSLSMDRDSVISGNTIYF
TRBV9,TRBD1,NA,TRBJ2-7,TGTGCCAGCAGCGTAGAACAGGGGGCCTACGAGCAGTACTTC,CASSVEQGAYEQYF
TRBV21-1,NA,NA,TRBJ1-2,TGTGCCAGCAGCTTGGACAGTCGATGTGGCTATGGCTACACCTTC,CASSLDSRCGYGYTF
TRBV6-5,NA,NA,TRBJ2-7,TGTGCCAGCAAGGGGGGAGTGGGCGAGCAGTACTTC,CASKGGVGEQYF
TRBV7-3,NA,NA,TRBJ2-2,TGTGCCAGCAGCCCGACGAACACCGGGGAGCTGTTTTTT,CASSPTNTGELFF
TRBV5-1,TRBD1,NA,TRBJ2-5,TGCGCCAGCAGCTTGGGGCAGGGGGAAGAGACCCAGTACTTC,CASSLGQGEETQYF
TRBV7-9,NA,NA,TRBJ1-1,TGTGCCAGCGGATCCCCCCCGGCAGGGTGGAACACTGAAGCTTTCTTT,CASGSPPAGWNTEAFF
TRBV11-2,NA,NA,TRBJ2-5,TGTGCCAGCAGCCTACGCGGGGCGTACCAAGAGACCCAGTACTTC,CASSLRGAYQETQYF
TRBV19,NA,NA,TRBJ1-4,TGTGCCAGTAGTTTTCAGGACAGTCGAAAACTGTTTTTT,CASSFQDSRKLFF
TRBV5-6,TRBD2,NA,TRBJ2-1,TGTGCCAGCAGCTCTGGGACTAGCGGGAGATATGAGCAGTTCTTC,CASSSGTSGRYEQFF
TRBV19,NA,NA,TRBJ2-7,TGTGCCAGTAGTATTTCTGTTGGGGACTACGAGCAGTACTTC,CASSISVGDYEQYF
TRBV30,TRBD1,few,TRBJ2-7,TGTGCCTGGAGTACGGGGACAGGTTCCTACGAGCAGTACTTC,CAWSTGTGSYEQYF
TRBV9,TRBD2,once,TRBJ2-1,TGTGCCAGCAGCGTAGGGGGTAGCGGGGGCGATGAGCAGTTCTTC,CASSVGGSGGDEQFF
TRBV19,TRBD1,NA,TRBJ1-1,TGTGCCAGTGGGAGACAGGGGGCCCTTGCGGCTTTCTTT,CASGRQGALAAFF
TRBV7-9,TRBD2,NA,TRBJ2-3,TGTGCCAGCAGCTTAGGGCTAGCGGGAATGGATACGCAGTATTTT,CASSLGLAGMDTQYF
TRBV10-3,NA,NA,TRBJ2-5,TGTGCCATCAGTGAGGGCCCCCAAGAGACCCAGTACTTC,CAISEGPQETQYF
TRBV6-5,TRBD2,NA,TRBJ2-2,TGTGCCAGCAGTTGGGTGCGCGGGAGGGGGATCGGGGAGCTGTTTTTT,CASSWVRGRGIGELFF
TRBV15,NA,NA,TRBJ2-7,TGTGCCACCAGCAGAGATCAGGGCGGCAGGGCCATCTACGAGCAGTACTTC,CATSRDQGGRAIYEQYF
TRBV5-6,NA,NA,TRBJ1-1,TGTGCCAGCAGCTTGCGACCGACAGGTGAAGCTTTCTTT,CASSLRPTGEAFF
TRBV14,NA,NA,TRBJ2-7,TGTGCCAGCAGCCAAGATCTGGGTCGGGAGCAGTACTTC,CASSQDLGREQYF
TRBV6-1,TRBD2,NA,TRBJ2-6,TGTGCCAGCAGTGAAAGGCTAGCGGGAGCTGGGGCCAACGTCCTGACTTTC,CASSERLAGAGANVLTF
TRBV12-5,NA,NA,TRBJ2-2,TGTGCTAGTGGTCCTCCGGGGGCGGGTACCGGGGAGCTGTTTTTT,CASGPPGAGTGELFF
TRBV5-6,TRBD1,NA,TRBJ2-2,TGTGCCAGCAGCCTGCGACAGGGGGTGAACACCGGGGAGCTGTTTTTT,CASSLRQGVNTGELFF
TRBV30,NA,NA,TRBJ2-3,TGTGCCTGGAGTGAGACACAAGCGGGCCCGAGCACAGATACGCAGTATTTT,CAWSETQAGPSTDTQYF
TRBV4-3,TRBD2,NA,TRBJ2-2,TGCGCCAGCAGCCCGGCACTAGCGGGCCTAGGGGAGCTGTTTTTT,CASSPALAGLGELFF
TRBV4-2,TRBD2,NA,TRBJ2-2,TGTGCCAGCAGCCAAGGACTAGCGGGAGTAGACGGGGAGCTGTTTTTT,CASSQGLAGVDGELFF
TRBV11-2,NA,NA,TRBJ2-3,TGTGCCAGCAGCTCCCGACTAGGGGGGACAGATACGCAGTATTTT,CASSSRLGGTDTQYF
TRBV5-4,TRBD2,NA,TRBJ2-3,TGTGCCAGCAGCCCCCAACTAGCGGGGGGCACAGATACGCAGTATTTT,CASSPQLAGGTDTQYF
TRBV18,NA,medium-sized,TRBJ2-7,TGTGCCAGCTCACCGCTGGACAGTTACGAGCAGTACTTC,CASSPLDSYEQYF
TRBV4-3,NA,NA,TRBJ1-2,TGCGCCAGCAGCCAAGATATACAGGGTGACTATGGCTACACCTTC,CASSQDIQGDYGYTF
TRBV5-8,NA,NA,TRBJ1-2,TGTGCCAGCAGCCCTTGGGGGTCGGACAGTACTAACTATGGCTACACCTTC,CASSPWGSDSTNYGYTF
TRBV30,TRBD1,NA,TRBJ2-5,TGTGCCTGGACAGGGGGCCGCCAAGAGACCCAGTACTTC,CAWTGGRQETQYF
TRBV12-5,NA,NA,TRBJ1-1,TGTGCTAGTGGTTTGGTAGGACAGATGAACACTGAAGCTTTCTTT,CASGLVGQMNTEAFF
TRBV7-2,NA,NA,TRBJ1-5,TGTGCCAGCAGCCATAGGTGGGGTAGCAATCAGCCCCAGCATTTT,CASSHRWGSNQPQHF
TRBV29-1,TRBD2,NA,TRBJ2-1,TGCAGCGTGGTCGGACTAGCGGGAGTAGAAGAGCAGTTCTTC,CSVVGLAGVEEQFF
TRBV4-2,NA,NA,TRBJ2-2,TGTGCCAGCAGCCCCCGTAGGGGAATGGGATCCGGGGAGCTGTTTTTT,CASSPRRGMGSGELFF